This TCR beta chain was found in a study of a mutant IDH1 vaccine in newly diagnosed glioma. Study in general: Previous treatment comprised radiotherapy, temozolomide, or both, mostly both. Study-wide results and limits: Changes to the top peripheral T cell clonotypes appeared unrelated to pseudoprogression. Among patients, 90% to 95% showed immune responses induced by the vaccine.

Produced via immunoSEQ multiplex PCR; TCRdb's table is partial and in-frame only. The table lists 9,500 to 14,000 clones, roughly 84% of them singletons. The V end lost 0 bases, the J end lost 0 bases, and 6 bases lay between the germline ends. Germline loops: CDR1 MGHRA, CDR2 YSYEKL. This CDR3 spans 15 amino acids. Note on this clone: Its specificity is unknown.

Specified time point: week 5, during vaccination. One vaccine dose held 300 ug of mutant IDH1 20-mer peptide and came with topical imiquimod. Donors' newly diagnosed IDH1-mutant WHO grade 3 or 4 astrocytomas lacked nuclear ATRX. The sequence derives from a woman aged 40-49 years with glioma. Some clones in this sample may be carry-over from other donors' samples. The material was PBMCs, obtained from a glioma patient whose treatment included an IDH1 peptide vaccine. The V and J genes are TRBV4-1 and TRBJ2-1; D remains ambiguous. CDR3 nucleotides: TGCGCCAGCAGCCAAGAAGTAGCCTCCTACAATGAGCAGTTCTTC. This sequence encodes CASSQEVASYNEQFF.